The sequence of this T cell receptor beta chain was determined in a study of cytomegalovirus exposure and HLA in healthy donors. The germline CDR1 and CDR2 sequences are SGDLS and YYNGEE. The CDR3 extends over 16 amino acids. The germline V and J ends were trimmed by 4 bases and 2 bases, with 19 bases remaining between them. Study-level results: Prediction of most subjects' HLA-A and HLA-B alleles by TCR beta sequences was reportedly accurate.

Notes on this clone: Its antigen is not identified.

With 60 Vbeta and 13 Jbeta primers, the PCR was carried out. In the source study's methods: Roughly 11 million shared chains were among approximately 80 million unique TCR beta chains counted in a later analysis. Profiling relied on immunoSEQ multiplex PCR, and the TCRdb table lists in-frame clones only, not all of them. Clonal size and the V and J genes are those of that table, whereas D and trimming came from the DNA. The data contain some 110,000 clones, roughly 75% of them singletons. What was sequenced was PBMCs. This sequence was found in a woman in her 40s in good health and CMV-seronegative. This chain uses TRBV9 with TRBJ2-7, with a possible D match to TRBD2 (5 bases). The CDR3 DNA follows: TGTGCCAGCAGCTACGCTGCGGGTCCAACGGCCTACGAGCAGTACTTC. Protein product: CASSYAAGPTAYEQYF.